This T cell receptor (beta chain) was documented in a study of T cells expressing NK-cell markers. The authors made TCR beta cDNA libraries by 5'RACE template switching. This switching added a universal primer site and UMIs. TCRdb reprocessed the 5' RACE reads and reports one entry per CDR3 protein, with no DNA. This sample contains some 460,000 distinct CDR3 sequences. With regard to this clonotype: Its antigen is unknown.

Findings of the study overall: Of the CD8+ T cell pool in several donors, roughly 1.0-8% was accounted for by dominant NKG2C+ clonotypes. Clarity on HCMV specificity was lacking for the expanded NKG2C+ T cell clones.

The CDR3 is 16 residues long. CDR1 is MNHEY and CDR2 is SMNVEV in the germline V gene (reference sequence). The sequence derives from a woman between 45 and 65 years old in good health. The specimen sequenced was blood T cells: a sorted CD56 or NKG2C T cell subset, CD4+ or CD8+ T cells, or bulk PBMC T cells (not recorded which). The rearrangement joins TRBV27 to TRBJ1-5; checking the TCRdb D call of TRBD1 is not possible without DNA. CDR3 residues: CASSSRPPDSNQPQHF.